The 11 T cell receptor beta chains in this list originate from one sample, sequenced in a study of cytomegalovirus exposure and HLA in healthy donors. With 60 Vbeta and 13 Jbeta primers, the PCR was carried out. The method was immunoSEQ multiplex PCR; TCRdb's version includes in-frame clones alone and lacks a portion of them. The sample has over 85,000 clones; around 83% are singletons. Sequencing input: PBMCs. Receptors were obtained from a woman aged 60 to 75 in good health and CMV-seropositive.

V gene TRBV6-5 combines with J gene TRBJ1-2; tentative D call: TRBD1 (5 bases). Per the germline V gene, CDR1 is MNHEY and CDR2 is SVGAGI. This CDR3 contains 13 residues. The V end lost 0 bases, the J end lost 7 bases, and 9 bases lay between the germline ends. CDR3 DNA sequence: TGTGCCAGCAGTTACTCTCAGGGCTCTGGCTACACCTTC. This translates into CASSYSQGSGYTF.

This clone was counted once. Other DNA sequences in the sample encode the same CDR3. The V gene is TRBV27, the J gene TRBJ1-5, with D uncertain. Germline V gives CDR1 MNHEY, CDR2 SMNVEV (reference sequence). The CDR3 length is 13 residues. V shed 2 bases and J shed 5 bases, with 7 bases lying between them. For the CDR3, the DNA is TGTGCCAGCAGTTTAAAGGAGTATCAGCCCCAGCATTTT. Translation gives CASSLKEYQPQHF.

The V and J genes are TRBV10-3 and TRBJ1-3; TRBD1 matches at 8 bases. The CDR3 contains 15 residues. The V segment lost 5 bases and the J segment 2 bases; nucleotides outside the gene matches: 5. Germline assignment: CDR1 ENHRY and CDR2 SYGVKD. The CDR3 protein is CAISTGQGAGNTIYF. For the CDR3, the DNA is TGTGCCATCAGTACCGGACAGGGCGCTGGAAACACCATATATTTT.

The V and J genes are TRBV7-9 and TRBJ2-7; D is uncertain. The V end lost 4 bases, the J end lost 2 bases, and 12 bases lay between the germline ends. There are 14 residues in the CDR3. CDR1 and CDR2 from the germline V gene are SEHNR and FQNEAQ (reference sequence). CDR3 nucleotide sequence: TGTGCCAGCAGCTCTCAAGAGGAGACCTACGAGCAGTACTTC. This sequence encodes CASSSQEETYEQYF.

The chain combines TRBV15 with TRBJ2-5; 7 nucleotides line up with TRBD2. The CDR3 has 14 residues. Germline V gene data show CDR1 as LNHNV and CDR2 as YYDKDF (reference sequence). V shed 1 base, J shed 5 bases, and the junction held 4 bases outside the gene matches. Here the CDR3 reads CATSRGGRAETQYF. In DNA form, the CDR3 reads TGTGCCACCAGCAGAGGGGGGAGGGCCGAGACCCAGTACTTC.

J is TRBJ1-2 and V is TRBV5-1, with D possibly matching TRBD1 (6 bases). The CDR3 is 15 amino acids. Germline-derived CDR1 and CDR2 are SGHRS and YFSETQ. V lost 1 base and J lost 1, with 11 bases in between. The CDR3 reads CASSLHRDNNYGYTF. The CDR3 DNA reads as TGCGCCAGCAGCTTGCACAGGGACAATAACTATGGCTACACCTTC.

The chain links TRBV9 to TRBJ2-3; maybe TRBD2 (6 bases). Trimming removed 5 bases from V and 5 bases from J, with 15 bases in between. Germline CDR1 is SGDLS and CDR2 is YYNGEE. The length of the CDR3 is 14 residues. In nucleotides, the CDR3 is TGTGCCAGCAGTCCCCCCCCAGCGGGAGATACGCAGTATTTT. It specifies CASSPPPAGDTQYF.

The chain is built from TRBV19 and TRBJ2-7, with 8 bases lining up with TRBD1. CDR3 length equals 13 residues. CDR1 and CDR2 (germline): LNHDA, SQIVND (reference sequence). V dropped 6 bases and J dropped 7; count of bases not matched to a gene: 8. CDR3 DNA sequence: TGTGCCAGTAGCCCGGACAGGGTAAAAGAGCAGTACTTC. Its protein is CASSPDRVKEQYF.

CDR3 DNA sequence: TGTGCCAGCGAAACCTACAGGGGTCTACAAGAGACCCAGTACTTC. This translates into CASETYRGLQETQYF. The chain joins TRBV6-1 to TRBJ2-5; TRBD1 matches 7 bases. CDR3 size: 15 residues. Trimming at V came to 8 bases and at J to 2 bases, leaving 11 bases not matched to a gene. Germline V gives CDR1 MNHNS, CDR2 SASEGT.

The rearrangement joins TRBV7-9 to TRBJ1-4; 7 bases align to TRBD1. V was clipped by 2 bases and J by 4 bases; unmatched bases: 4. This CDR3 contains 15 residues. Germline assignment: CDR1 SEHNR and CDR2 FQNEAQ (reference sequence). CDR3 nucleotides: TGTGCCAGCAGCTTAAGGGGGCTGGATAATGAAAAACTGTTTTTT. It translates to CASSLRGLDNEKLFF. Based on the CDR3 plus reference TRBV7-9 and TRBJ1-4, the full variable domain is DTGVSQNPRHKITKRGQNVTFRCDPISEHNRLYWYRQTLGQGPEFLTYFQNEAQLEKSRLLSDRFSAERPKGSFSTLEIQRTEQGDSAMYLCASSLRGLDNEKLFFGSGTQLSVL.

This clone was recorded only once. This sequence joins TRBV6-4 and TRBJ2-1; 11 positions match TRBD2. With 4 bases clipped from V and 5 bases from J, the junction kept 4 bases outside the gene matches. The CDR3 totals 15 residues. Germline values: CDR1 MRHNA, CDR2 SNTAGT. In DNA, the CDR3 is TGTGCCAGCAGTGCCGGGACTAGCGGTAACAATGAGCAGTTCTTC. Translation gives CASSAGTSGNNEQFF.